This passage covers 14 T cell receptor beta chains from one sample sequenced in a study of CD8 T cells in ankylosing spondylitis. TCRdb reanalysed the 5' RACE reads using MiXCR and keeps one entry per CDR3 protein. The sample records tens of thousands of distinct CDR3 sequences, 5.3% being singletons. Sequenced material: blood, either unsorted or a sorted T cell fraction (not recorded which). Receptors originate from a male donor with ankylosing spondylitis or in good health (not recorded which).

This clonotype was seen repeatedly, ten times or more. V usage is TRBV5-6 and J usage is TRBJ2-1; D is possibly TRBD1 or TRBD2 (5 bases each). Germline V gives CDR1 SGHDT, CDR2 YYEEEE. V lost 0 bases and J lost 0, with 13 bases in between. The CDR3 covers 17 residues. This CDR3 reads CASSLVQGDRSYNEQFF. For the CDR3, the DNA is TGTGCCAGCAGCTTGGTGCAGGGAGACCGCTCCTACAATGAGCAGTTCTTC.

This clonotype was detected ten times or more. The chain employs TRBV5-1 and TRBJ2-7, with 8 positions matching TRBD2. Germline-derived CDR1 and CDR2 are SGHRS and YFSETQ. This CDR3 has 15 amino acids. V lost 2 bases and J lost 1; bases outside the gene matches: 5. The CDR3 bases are TGCGCCAGCAGCTTTAACGGGGGGGCTTCCTACGAGCAGTACTTC. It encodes CASSFNGGASYEQYF.

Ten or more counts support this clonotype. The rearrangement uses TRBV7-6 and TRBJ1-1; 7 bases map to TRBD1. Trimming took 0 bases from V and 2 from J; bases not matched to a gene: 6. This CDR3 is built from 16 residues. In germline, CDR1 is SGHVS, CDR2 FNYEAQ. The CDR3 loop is CASSLAPGTVNTEAFF. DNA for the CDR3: TGTGCCAGCAGCTTAGCTCCCGGGACAGTCAACACTGAAGCTTTCTTT.

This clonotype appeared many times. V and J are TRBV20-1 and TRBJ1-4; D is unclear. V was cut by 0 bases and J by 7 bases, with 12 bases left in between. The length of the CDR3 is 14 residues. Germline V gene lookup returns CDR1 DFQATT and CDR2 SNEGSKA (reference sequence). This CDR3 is CSARDGVWSEKLFF. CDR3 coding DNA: TGCAGTGCTAGAGATGGGGTTTGGAGTGAAAAACTGTTTTTT.

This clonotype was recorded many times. The DNA for the CDR3 is TGTGCCAGCAGCCTCCTCCCCGGGACAGGGACCTACGAGCAGTACTTC. It translates to CASSLLPGTGTYEQYF. J is TRBJ2-7 and V is TRBV3-1, with 9 bases matching TRBD1. CDR3 length equals 16 residues. Germline V gene sequence: CDR1 LGHDT, CDR2 YNNKEL (reference sequence). The junction had 9 bases not matched to a gene; V was cut back by 4 bases and J by 2 bases.

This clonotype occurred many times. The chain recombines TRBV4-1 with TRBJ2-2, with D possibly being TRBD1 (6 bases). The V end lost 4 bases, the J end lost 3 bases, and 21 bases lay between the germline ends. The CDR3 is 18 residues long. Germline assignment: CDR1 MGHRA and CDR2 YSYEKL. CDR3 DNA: TGCGCCAGCAGCCCCCGTTACTCAGGGGAAACTGACACCGGGGAGCTGTTTTTT. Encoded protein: CASSPRYSGETDTGELFF.

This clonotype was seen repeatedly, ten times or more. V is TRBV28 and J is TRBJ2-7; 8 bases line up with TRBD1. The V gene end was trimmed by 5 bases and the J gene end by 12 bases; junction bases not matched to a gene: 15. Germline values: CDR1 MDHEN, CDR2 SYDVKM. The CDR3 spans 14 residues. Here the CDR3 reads CASSLSLGQGNVYF. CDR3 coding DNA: TGTGCCAGCAGTCTTAGCCTCGGACAGGGAAATGTGTACTTC.

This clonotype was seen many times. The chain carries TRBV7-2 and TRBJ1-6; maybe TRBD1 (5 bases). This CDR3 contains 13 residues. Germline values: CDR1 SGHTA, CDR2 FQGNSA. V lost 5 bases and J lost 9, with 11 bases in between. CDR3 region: CASSIERGSPLHF. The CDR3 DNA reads TGTGCCAGCAGCATTGAAAGGGGTTCACCCCTCCACTTT.

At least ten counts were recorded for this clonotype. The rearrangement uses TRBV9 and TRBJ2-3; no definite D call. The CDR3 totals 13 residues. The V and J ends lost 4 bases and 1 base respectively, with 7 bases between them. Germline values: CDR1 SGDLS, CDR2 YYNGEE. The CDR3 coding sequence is TGTGCCAGCAGCTTCCGGGGCACAGATACGCAGTATTTT. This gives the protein CASSFRGTDTQYF.

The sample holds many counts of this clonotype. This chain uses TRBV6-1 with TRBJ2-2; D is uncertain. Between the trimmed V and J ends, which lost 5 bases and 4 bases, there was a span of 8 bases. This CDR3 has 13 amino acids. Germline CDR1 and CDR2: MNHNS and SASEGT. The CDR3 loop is CASSTGPTGELFF. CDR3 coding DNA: TGTGCCAGCAGTACCGGACCCACCGGGGAGCTGTTTTTT.

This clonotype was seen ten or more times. The CDR3 coding sequence is TGTGCCAGCTCTGGGGGCGGGACTGAAGCTTTCTTT. This gives the protein CASSGGGTEAFF. The chain carries TRBV12-3 or TRBV12-4 and TRBJ1-1; possibly TRBD1 for D (6 bases). The CDR3 runs 12 residues. Trimming stripped 8 bases from V and 5 bases from J, with 12 bases between.

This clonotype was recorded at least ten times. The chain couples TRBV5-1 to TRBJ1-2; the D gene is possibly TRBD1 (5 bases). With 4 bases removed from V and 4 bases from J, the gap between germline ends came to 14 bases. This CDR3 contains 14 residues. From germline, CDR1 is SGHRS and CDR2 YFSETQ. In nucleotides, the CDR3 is TGCGCCAGCAGCGATAACGCGGGGGGCTATGGCTACACCTTC. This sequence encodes CASSDNAGGYGYTF.

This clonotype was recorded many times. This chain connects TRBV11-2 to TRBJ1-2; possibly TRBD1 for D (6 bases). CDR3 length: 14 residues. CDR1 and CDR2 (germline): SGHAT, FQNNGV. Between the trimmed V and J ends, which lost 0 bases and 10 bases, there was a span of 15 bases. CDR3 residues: CASSLESAGADYTF. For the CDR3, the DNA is TGTGCCAGCAGCTTAGAATCCGCAGGGGCAGACTACACCTTC.

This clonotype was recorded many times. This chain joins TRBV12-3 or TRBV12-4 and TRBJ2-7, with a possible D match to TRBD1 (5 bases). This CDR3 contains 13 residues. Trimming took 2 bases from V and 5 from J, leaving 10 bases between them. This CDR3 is CASSLTVGDEQYF. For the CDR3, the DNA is TGTGCCAGCAGTTTAACGGTAGGGGACGAGCAGTACTTC.